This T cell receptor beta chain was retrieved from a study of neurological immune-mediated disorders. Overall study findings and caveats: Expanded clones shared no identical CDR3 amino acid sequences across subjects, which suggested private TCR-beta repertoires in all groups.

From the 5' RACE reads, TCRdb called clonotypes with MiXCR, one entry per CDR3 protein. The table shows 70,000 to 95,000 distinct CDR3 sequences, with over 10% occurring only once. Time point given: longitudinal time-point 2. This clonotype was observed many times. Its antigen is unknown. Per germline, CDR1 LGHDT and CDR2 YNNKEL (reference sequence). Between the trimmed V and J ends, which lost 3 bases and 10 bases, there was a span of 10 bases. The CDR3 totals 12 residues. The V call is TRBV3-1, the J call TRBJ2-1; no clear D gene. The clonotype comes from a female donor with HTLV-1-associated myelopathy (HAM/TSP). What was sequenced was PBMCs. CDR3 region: CASSQVKAEQFF. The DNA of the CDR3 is TGTGCCAGCAGCCAGGTTAAGGCCGAGCAGTTCTTC.